This T cell receptor (beta chain) is drawn from a study of molecular identifiers for immune sequencing clone quantification (dated 2018 in TCRdb). Regarding the study in general: For a replicate experiment, the RNA from either about 20,000 or 100,000 naive CD8 T cells was divided into five aliquots, and four of those aliquots went on to sequencing. CD8 T cells were used in a methods study to benchmark molecular-identifier clustering-based TCR repertoire sequencing (MIDCIRS) and TCR RNA copy counting.

Naive CD8 T cell libraries were made from approximately 20,000 to 1,000,000 sorted cells using 10%, 30% or 50% of purified RNA. Naive CD8 T cells were FACS-sorted as CD8+CD4-CCR7+CD45RA+ on a BD FACSAria II into RLT Plus buffer. Detection sensitivity was tested by spiking Jurkat RNA equal to roughly ten TCR copies' worth into samples containing 20,000-1,000,000 naive CD8 T cells. Enrichment of CD8 T cells was done with RosetteSep CD8+ T Cell Enrichment Cocktail plus Ficoll-Paque, and ACK red cell lysis came afterward. Taken from cysteine to phenylalanine, the CDR3 has 17 residues. Of the read, only the CDR3 DNA is kept; its 51 bases are in frame from base 1. The CDR1 and CDR2 encoded by the germline V gene are SNHLY and FYNNEI. At the junction V is shortened by 0 bases and J by 3 bases, with 17 bases in between. This clonotype was detected only a few times. Its antigen remains unidentified. Base-call qualities are not available, and no considerably larger clone is one nucleotide away.

Library creation used PCR. The instrument given in TCRdb is NextSeq 500. Bulk TCR libraries were made following a previously described method, with the TCR primers given in Table S5. Total RNA was purified with the Qiagen AllPrep DNA/RNA kit. Reads from multiple sequencing runs of the same library were pooled before analysis. In the authors' own workflow: Reads were retained only if the reads had an exact TCR constant sequence, and the retained reads were trimmed to 150 nt and grouped according to their 12-nt molecular barcodes. Reads in each barcode group were sub-clustered using a 15% Levenshtein threshold, and a quality-weighted consensus sequence was built for each RNA molecule. Non-functional sequences were filtered out, along with any lower-count sequence sitting one edit away from another sequence. Based on fitting two negative binomial distributions, any barcode sub-cluster with under 20% of the maximum read count was discarded. The raw public reads went through TCRdb reprocessing: fastp at Q25, MiXCR clone calling, in-frame beta chains kept. For every CDR3 protein sequence, its rows merge into one entry that carries the most common genes and DNA. The V and J calls were determined by TCRdb, not by the authors. Present in this sample are hundreds of thousands of distinct CDR3 sequences, roughly 25% of which were seen just once. The ten biggest clones cover 0.7% to 0.95% of the sample.

Overall study outcomes, separate from this receptor: Spiked-in Jurkat TCR RNA (approximately eleven copies' worth), which is not part of the donor repertoire, was contained in the naive libraries. Without barcode sub-clustering, chimeric consensus sequences inflated TCR diversity; chimeras reached as high as 47%. A single cell's worth of spiked-in Jurkat TCR RNA was reported detectable even among under 1.3 million naive CD8 T cells. Modeling estimated around 3.2 recovered TCR RNA copies per cell, compared with around 9.7 by digital PCR, which implies around 33% capture efficiency. In CMV-specific effector cells, clones with more than 20 RNA copies contained over 97% of molecules, whereas in naive cells such clones contained under 1% of molecules. Identical TCR molecules sharing a barcode could cause highly expanded clone sizes to be underestimated.

The chain is encoded by TRBV2 joined to TRBJ1-1; the D gene is perhaps TRBD1, from 6 matching bases. This TCR derives from a human donor in good health. Some libraries in this study had Jurkat cell RNA spiked in. Sequences were obtained from naive CD8+ T cells from blood, with Jurkat cell RNA spiked in. The cell subset or site label of this sample denotes: FACS-sorted CD8+CD4-CCR7+CD45RA+ naive T cells. This receptor has the CDR3 CASSEAFRGGVDTEAFF. The bases read TGTGCCAGCAGTGAAGCCTTCAGGGGTGGGGTGGACACTGAAGCTTTCTTT.